Sequencing of this T cell receptor beta chain was carried out in a study of identical twins. This clonotype was counted only a few times. One entry per CDR3 protein results from TCRdb running MiXCR on the 5' RACE reads. This table has hundreds of thousands of distinct CDR3 sequences, 8.6% appearing once. The germline V gene has CDR1 SGHVS and CDR2 FNYEAQ. The CDR3 totals 15 residues. J was trimmed by 2 bases and V by 2 bases; bases with no gene match: 5. This sample also belongs to another study, concerning yellow fever vaccine responses in identical twins.

The receptor was isolated from a woman under 30 in good health. The V gene is TRBV7-6, the J gene TRBJ2-7, with 8 bases lining up with TRBD1. Input material: PBMCs. CDR3 in amino acids: CASSLRTGKTYEQYF. In nucleotides, the CDR3 is TGTGCCAGCAGCTTACGGACAGGGAAAACCTACGAGCAGTACTTC.